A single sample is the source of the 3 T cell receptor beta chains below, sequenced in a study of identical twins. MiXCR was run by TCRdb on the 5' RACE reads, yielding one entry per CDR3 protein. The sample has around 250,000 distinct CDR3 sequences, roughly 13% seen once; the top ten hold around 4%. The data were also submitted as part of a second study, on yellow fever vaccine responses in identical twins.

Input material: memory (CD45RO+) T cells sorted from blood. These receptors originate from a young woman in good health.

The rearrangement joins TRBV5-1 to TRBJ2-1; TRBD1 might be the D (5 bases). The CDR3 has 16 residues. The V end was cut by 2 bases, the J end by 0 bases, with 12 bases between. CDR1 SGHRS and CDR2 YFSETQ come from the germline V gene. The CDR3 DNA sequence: TGCGCCAGCAGCTTCAAGGGGAAGAGCTCCTACAATGAGCAGTTCTTC. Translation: CASSFKGKSSYNEQFF.

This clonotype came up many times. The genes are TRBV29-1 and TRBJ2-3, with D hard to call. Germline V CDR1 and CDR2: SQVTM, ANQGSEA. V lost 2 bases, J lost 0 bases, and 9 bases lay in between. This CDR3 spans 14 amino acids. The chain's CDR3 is CSVESWASTDTQYF. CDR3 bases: TGCAGCGTTGAAAGCTGGGCTAGCACAGATACGCAGTATTTT.

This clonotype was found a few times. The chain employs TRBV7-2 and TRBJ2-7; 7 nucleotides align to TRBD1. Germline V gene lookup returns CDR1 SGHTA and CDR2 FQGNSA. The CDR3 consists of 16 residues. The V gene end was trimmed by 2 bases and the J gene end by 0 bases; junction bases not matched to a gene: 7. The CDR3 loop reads CASSLRGLESSYEQYF. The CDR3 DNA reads TGTGCCAGCAGCTTAAGGGGGCTAGAGAGCTCCTACGAGCAGTACTTC.